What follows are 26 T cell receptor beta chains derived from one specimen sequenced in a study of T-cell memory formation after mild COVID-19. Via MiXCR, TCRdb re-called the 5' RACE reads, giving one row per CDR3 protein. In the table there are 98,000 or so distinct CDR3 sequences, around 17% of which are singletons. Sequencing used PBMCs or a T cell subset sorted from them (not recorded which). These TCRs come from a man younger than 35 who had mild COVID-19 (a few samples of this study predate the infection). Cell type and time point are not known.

DNA of the CDR3: TGTGCCATCAGCGACAGCGGGGGATCCTACGAGCAGTACTTC. This sequence encodes CAISDSGGSYEQYF. The chain joins TRBV10-3 to TRBJ2-7; TRBD2 matches at 8 bases. The CDR3 consists of 14 residues. Germline V gene data show CDR1 as ENHRY and CDR2 as SYGVKD. J lost 1 base, V lost 6 bases, and 5 bases had no gene match.

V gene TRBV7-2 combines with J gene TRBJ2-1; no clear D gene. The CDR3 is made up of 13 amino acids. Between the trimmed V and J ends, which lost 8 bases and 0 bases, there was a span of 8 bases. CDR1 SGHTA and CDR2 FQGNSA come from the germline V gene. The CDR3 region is CASSPPSYNEQFF. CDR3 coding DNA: TGTGCCAGCTCACCTCCCTCCTACAATGAGCAGTTCTTC.

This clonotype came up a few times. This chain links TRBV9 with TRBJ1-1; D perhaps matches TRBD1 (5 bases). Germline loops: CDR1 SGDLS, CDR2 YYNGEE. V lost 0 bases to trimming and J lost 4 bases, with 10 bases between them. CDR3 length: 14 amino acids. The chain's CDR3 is CASSVVAGTTEAFF. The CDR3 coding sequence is TGTGCCAGCAGCGTAGTGGCAGGGACCACTGAAGCTTTCTTT.

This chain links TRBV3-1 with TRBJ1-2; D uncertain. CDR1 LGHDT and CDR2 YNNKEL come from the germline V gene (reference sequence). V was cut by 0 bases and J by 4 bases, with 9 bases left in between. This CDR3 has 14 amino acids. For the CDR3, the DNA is TGTGCCAGCAGCCAAGATCCGGCTTCCTATGGCTACACCTTC. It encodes CASSQDPASYGYTF.

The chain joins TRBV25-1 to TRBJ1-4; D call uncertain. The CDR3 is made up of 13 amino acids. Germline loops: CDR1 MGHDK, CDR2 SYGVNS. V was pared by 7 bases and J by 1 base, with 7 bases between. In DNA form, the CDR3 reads TGTGCCAGCAACCGGGAAACTAATGAAAAACTGTTTTTT. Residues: CASNRETNEKLFF. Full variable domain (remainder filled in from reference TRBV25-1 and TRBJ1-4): EADIYQTPRYLVIGTGKKITLECSQTMGHDKMYWYQQDPGMELHLIHYSYGVNSTEKGDLSSESTVSRIRTEHFPLTLESARPSHTSQYLCASNRETNEKLFFGSGTQLSVL.

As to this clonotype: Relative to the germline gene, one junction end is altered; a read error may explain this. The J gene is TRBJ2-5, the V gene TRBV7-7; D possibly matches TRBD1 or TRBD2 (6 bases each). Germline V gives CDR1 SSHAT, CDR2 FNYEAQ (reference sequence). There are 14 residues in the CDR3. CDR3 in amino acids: CASSSGSGGETQYF. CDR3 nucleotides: TGTGCTAGCAGCTCGGGATCCGGGGGCGAGACCCAGTACTTC.

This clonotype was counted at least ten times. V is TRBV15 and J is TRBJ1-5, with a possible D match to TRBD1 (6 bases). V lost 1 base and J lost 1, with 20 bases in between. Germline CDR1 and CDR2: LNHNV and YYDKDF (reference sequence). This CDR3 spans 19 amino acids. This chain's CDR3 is CATSRVGGGRLASNQPQHF. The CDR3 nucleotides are TGTGCCACCAGCAGAGTAGGTGGGGGGCGCTTGGCGAGCAATCAGCCCCAGCATTTT.

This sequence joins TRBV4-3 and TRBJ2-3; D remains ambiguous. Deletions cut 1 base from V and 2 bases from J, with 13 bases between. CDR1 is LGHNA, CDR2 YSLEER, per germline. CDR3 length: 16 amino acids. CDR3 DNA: TGCGCCAGCAGCCAAGTTCCTTTCCCCGTCACAGATACGCAGTATTTT. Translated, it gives CASSQVPFPVTDTQYF.

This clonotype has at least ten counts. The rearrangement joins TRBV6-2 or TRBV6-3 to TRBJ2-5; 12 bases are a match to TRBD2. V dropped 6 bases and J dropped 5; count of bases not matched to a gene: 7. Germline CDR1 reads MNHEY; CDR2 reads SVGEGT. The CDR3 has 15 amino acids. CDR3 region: CASSRRLAGVETQYF. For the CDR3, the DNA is TGTGCCAGCAGCCGCCGACTAGCGGGGGTGGAGACCCAGTACTTC.

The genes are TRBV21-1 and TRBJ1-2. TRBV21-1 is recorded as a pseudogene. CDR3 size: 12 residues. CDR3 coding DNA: TGTGCCAGCAGCAACCCAAAGAAGAGCTACACCTTC. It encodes CASSNPKKSYTF.

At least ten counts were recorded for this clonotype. CDR3 sequence reads: CASSLRGGPTYNEQFF. DNA for the CDR3: TGTGCCAGCAGCCTCAGGGGGGGCCCTACCTACAATGAGCAGTTCTTC. This rearrangement joins TRBV3-1 to TRBJ2-1, with D possibly being TRBD1 or TRBD2 (7 bases each). The CDR3 length is 16 residues. CDR1 is LGHDT, CDR2 YNNKEL, per germline (reference sequence). Trimming removed 4 bases at V and 2 bases at J, with 15 bases between.

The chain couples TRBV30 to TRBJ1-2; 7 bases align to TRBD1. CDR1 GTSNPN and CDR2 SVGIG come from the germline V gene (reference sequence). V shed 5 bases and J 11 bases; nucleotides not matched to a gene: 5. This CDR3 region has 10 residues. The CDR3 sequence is CAWGQDRYTF. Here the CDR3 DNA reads TGTGCCTGGGGACAGGATAGGTACACCTTC.

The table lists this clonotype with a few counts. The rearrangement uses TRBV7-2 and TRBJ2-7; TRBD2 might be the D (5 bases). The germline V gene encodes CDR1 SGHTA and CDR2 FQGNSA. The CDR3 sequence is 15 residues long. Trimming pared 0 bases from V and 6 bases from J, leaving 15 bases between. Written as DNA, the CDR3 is TGTGCCAGCAGCTTAGCCGGGCCACTAGACCGCGAGCAGTACTTC. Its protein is CASSLAGPLDREQYF.

CDR3 protein: CASSLRLAGGDPGELFF. The CDR3 region has the DNA TGTGCCAGCAGCTTGAGACTAGCGGGGGGTGATCCCGGGGAGCTGTTTTTT. J is TRBJ2-2 and V is TRBV5-5, with 13 bases aligning to TRBD2. Looked up from germline, CDR1 is SGHKS and CDR2 is YYEKEE (reference sequence). This CDR3 is 17 amino acids long. Trimming removed 1 base from V and 6 bases from J; junction bases left unmatched: 6.

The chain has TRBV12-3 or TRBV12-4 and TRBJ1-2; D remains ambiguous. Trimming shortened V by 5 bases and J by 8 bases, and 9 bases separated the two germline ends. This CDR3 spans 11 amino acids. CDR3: CASSIGGGYTF. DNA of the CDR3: TGTGCCAGCAGTATTGGAGGCGGCTACACCTTC.

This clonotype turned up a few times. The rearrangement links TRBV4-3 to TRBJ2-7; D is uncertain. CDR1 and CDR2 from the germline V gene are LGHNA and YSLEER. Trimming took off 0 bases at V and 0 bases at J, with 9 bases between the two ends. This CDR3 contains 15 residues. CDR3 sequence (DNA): TGCGCCAGCAGCCAAGATTTCTTTCCCTCCTACGAGCAGTACTTC. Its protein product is CASSQDFFPSYEQYF.

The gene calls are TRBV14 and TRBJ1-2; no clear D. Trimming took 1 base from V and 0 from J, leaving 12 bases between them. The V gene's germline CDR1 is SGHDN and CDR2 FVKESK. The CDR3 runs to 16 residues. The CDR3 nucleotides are TGTGCCAGCAGCCAAGCCCGCGGAGGCACTAACTATGGCTACACCTTC. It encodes CASSQARGGTNYGYTF.

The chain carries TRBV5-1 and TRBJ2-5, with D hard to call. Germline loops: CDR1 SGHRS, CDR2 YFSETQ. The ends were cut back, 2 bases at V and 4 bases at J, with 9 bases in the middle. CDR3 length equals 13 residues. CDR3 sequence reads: CASSFKGSETQYF. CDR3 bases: TGCGCCAGCAGCTTTAAGGGATCAGAGACCCAGTACTTC.

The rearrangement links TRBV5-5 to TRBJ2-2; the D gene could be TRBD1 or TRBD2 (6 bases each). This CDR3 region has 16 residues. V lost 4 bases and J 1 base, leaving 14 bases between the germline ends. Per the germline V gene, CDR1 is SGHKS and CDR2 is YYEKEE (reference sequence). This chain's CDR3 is CASSGRIGGNTGELFF. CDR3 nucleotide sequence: TGTGCCAGCAGCGGGAGGATAGGGGGGAACACCGGGGAGCTGTTTTTT. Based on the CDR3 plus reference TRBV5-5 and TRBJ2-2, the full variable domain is DAGVTQSPTHLIKTRGQQVTLRCSPISGHKSVSWYQQVLGQGPQFIFQYYEKEERGRGNFPDRFSARQFPNYSSELNVNALLLGDSALYLCASSGRIGGNTGELFFGEGSRLTVL.

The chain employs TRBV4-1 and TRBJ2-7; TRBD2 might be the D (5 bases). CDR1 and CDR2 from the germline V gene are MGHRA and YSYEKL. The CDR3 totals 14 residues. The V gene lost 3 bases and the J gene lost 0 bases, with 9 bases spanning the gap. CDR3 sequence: CASSHPRDSYEQYF. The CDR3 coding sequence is TGCGCCAGCAGCCATCCACGGGACTCCTACGAGCAGTACTTC.

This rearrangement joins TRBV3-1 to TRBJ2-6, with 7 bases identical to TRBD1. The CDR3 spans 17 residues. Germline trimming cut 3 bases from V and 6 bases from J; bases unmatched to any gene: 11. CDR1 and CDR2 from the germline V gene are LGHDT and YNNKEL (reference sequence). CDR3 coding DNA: TGTGCCAGCAGCCAGGCCACCGGACAGGACGAGGCCAACGTCCTGACTTTC. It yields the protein CASSQATGQDEANVLTF.

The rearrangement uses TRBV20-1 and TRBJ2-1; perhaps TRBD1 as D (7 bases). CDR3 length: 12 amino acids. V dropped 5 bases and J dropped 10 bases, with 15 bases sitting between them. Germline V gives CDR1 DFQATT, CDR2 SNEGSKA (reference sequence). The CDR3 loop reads CSAHQQGREQFF. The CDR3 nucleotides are TGCAGTGCTCATCAACAGGGGAGGGAGCAGTTCTTC.

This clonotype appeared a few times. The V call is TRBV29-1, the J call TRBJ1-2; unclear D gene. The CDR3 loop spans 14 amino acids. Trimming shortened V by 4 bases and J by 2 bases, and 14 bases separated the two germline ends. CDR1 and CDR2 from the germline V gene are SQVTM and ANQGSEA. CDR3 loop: CSVGYLRQNYGYTF. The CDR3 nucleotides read TGCAGCGTTGGATATTTACGGCAGAACTATGGCTACACCTTC. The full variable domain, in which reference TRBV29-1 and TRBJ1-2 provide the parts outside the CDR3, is SAVISQKPSRDICQRGTSLTIQCQVDSQVTMMFWYRQQPGQSLTLIATANQGSEATYESGFVIDKFPISRPNLTFSTLTVSNMSPEDSSIYLCSVGYLRQNYGYTFGSGTRLTVV.

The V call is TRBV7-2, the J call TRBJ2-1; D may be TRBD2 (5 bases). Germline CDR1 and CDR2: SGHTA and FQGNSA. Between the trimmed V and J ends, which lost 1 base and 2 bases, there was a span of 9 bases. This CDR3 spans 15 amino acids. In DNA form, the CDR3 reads TGTGCCAGCAGCTTAGAGCGGAGGACCTACAATGAGCAGTTCTTC. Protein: CASSLERRTYNEQFF. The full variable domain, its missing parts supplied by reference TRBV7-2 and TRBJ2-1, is GAGVSQSPSNKVTEKGKDVELRCDPISGHTALYWYRQSLGQGLEFLIYFQGNSAPDKSGLPSDRFSAERTGGSVSTLTIQRTQQEDSAVYLCASSLERRTYNEQFFGPGTRLTVL.

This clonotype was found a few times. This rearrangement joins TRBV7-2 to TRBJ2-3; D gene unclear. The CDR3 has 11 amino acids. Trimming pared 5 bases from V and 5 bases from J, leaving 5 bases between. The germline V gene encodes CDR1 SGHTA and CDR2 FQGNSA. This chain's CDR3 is CASSRQDTQYF. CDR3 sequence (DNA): TGTGCCAGCAGCCGGCAAGATACGCAGTATTTT.

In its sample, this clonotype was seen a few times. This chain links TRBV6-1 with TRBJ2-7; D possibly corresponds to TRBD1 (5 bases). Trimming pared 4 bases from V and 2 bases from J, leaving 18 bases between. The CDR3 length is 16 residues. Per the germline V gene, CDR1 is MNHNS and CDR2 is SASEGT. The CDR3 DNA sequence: TGTGCCAGCAGTGTCCAGGGCGAAGGGGCGGCCTACGAGCAGTACTTC. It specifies CASSVQGEGAAYEQYF.